This T cell receptor (beta chain) was sequenced during a study of blood T cell dynamics during melanoma immunotherapy. The sample's time point: week 3, after first cycle of checkpoint inhibitor. One draw preceded checkpoint blockade; another followed its first cycle at week 3. A fixed DNA input of 300 to 350 ng was used per bulk PBMC sample. TCRdb's table, derived via immunoSEQ multiplex PCR, lists solely in-frame clones and lacks some. The table has 25,000 to 35,000 clones, over 70% seen once. CDR3 length equals 14 residues. Trimming pared 5 bases from V and 3 bases from J, leaving 13 bases between. Looked up from germline, CDR1 is SGHAT and CDR2 is FQNNGV.

This chain links TRBV11-2 with TRBJ2-5; D ambiguous. The sequencing used blood, collected from a patient treated with checkpoint blockade. The clonotype comes from a human donor with melanoma. The CDR3: CASSPNMAEETQYF. The CDR3 DNA sequence: TGTGCCAGCAGCCCGAATATGGCCGAAGAGACCCAGTACTTC. The whole variable domain, filled in from reference TRBV11-2 and TRBJ2-5, reads EAGVAQSPRYKIIEKRQSVAFWCNPISGHATLYWYQQILGQGPKLLIQFQNNGVVDDSQLPKDRFSAERLKGVDSTLKIQPAKLEDSAVYLCASSPNMAEETQYFGPGTRLLVL.